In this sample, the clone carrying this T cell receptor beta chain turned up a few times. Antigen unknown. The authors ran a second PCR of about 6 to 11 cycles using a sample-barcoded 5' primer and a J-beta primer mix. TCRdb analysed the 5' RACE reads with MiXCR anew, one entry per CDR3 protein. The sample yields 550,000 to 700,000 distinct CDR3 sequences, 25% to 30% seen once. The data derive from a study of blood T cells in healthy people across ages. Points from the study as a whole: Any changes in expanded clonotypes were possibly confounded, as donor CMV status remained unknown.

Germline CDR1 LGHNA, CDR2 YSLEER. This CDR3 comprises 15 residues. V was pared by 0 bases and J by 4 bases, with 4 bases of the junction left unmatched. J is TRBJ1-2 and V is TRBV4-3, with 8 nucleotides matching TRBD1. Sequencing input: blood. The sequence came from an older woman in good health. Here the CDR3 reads CASSQDLGQAYGYTF. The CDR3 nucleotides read TGCGCCAGCAGCCAAGACTTGGGACAGGCCTATGGCTACACCTTC.